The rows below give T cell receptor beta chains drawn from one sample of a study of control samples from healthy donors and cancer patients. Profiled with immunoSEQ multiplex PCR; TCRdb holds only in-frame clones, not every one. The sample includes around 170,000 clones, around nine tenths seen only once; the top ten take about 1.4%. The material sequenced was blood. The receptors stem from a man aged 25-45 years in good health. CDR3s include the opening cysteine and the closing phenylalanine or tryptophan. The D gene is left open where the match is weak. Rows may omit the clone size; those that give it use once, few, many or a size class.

CDR3nt: TGTGCCAGCTCACCAGGGGCTAGCGGGAGTTGGAATGAGCAGTTCTTC
CDR3aa: CASSPGASGSWNEQFF
abundance: NA
v_gene: TRBV18
d_gene: TRBD2
j_gene: TRBJ2-1

CDR3nt: TGTGCCAGCTCACCGGCCGGGACAGGTAACACTGAAGCTTTCTTT
CDR3aa: CASSPAGTGNTEAFF
abundance: NA
v_gene: TRBV18
d_gene: TRBD1
j_gene: TRBJ1-1

CDR3nt: TGTGCCAGCAGCCCCCTAGCATACAAGAGAACCCAGTACTTC
CDR3aa: CASSPLAYKRTQYF
abundance: NA
v_gene: TRBV3-1/TRBV3-2
d_gene: NA
j_gene: TRBJ2-5

CDR3nt: TGTGCCAGCTCACGTCAAACAGGGCTGCTGACAGATACGCAGTATTTT
CDR3aa: CASSRQTGLLTDTQYF
abundance: NA
v_gene: TRBV18
d_gene: NA
j_gene: TRBJ2-3

CDR3nt: TGTGCCAGCAGTCCTACGGGACAGTCGGATCTATCGCCCCAGCATTTT
CDR3aa: CASSPTGQSDLSPQHF
abundance: NA
v_gene: TRBV25-1
d_gene: TRBD1
j_gene: TRBJ1-5

CDR3nt: TGTGCCAGCAGTTGGCAGGGTTCGGGCCCCTACGAGCAGTACTTC
CDR3aa: CASSWQGSGPYEQYF
abundance: NA
v_gene: TRBV28
d_gene: NA
j_gene: TRBJ2-7

CDR3nt: TGTGCCAGCAGTTACTCGACTAGGACAGCTAACTATGGCTACACCTTC
CDR3aa: CASSYSTRTANYGYTF
abundance: NA
v_gene: TRBV6-5
d_gene: NA
j_gene: TRBJ1-2

CDR3nt: TGTGCCAGCAGCGAATTAGGTGGAAGTGGAGGTGAAGCTTTCTTT
CDR3aa: CASSELGGSGGEAFF
abundance: NA
v_gene: TRBV2
d_gene: NA
j_gene: TRBJ1-1

CDR3nt: TGTGCCAGCACCTCGTCTCGGCGGAATCAGCCCCAGCATTTT
CDR3aa: CASTSSRRNQPQHF
abundance: NA
v_gene: TRBV7-9
d_gene: NA
j_gene: TRBJ1-5

CDR3nt: TGTGCTAGTGGTTTGTGGGTCAACACCGGGGAGCTGTTTTTT
CDR3aa: CASGLWVNTGELFF
abundance: NA
v_gene: TRBV12-5
d_gene: NA
j_gene: TRBJ2-2

CDR3nt: TGTGCCAGCAGTGACTTCCGGGACAGGGCTGGGGCTTTCTTT
CDR3aa: CASSDFRDRAGAFF
abundance: NA
v_gene: TRBV27
d_gene: TRBD1
j_gene: TRBJ1-1

CDR3nt: TGCGCCAGCAGCCAAGATTACAGGGGGCTATACTATGGCTACACCTTC
CDR3aa: CASSQDYRGLYYGYTF
abundance: NA
v_gene: TRBV4-3
d_gene: TRBD1
j_gene: TRBJ1-2

CDR3nt: TGTGCCAGCAGCAAAGCGGGGGCGAAAGCCAAAAACATTCAGTACTTC
CDR3aa: CASSKAGAKAKNIQYF
abundance: NA
v_gene: TRBV21-1
d_gene: NA
j_gene: TRBJ2-4

CDR3nt: TGTGCCAGCAGTTTGGATTATTCGGGGGGCAGCGAGCAGTACTTC
CDR3aa: CASSLDYSGGSEQYF
abundance: NA
v_gene: TRBV27
d_gene: NA
j_gene: TRBJ2-7

CDR3nt: TGTGCCAGTAGTATAACCAGGGGGCGGACTGGGGCCAACGTCCTGACTTTC
CDR3aa: CASSITRGRTGANVLTF
abundance: few
v_gene: TRBV19
d_gene: TRBD1
j_gene: TRBJ2-6

CDR3nt: TGTGCCAGCAGCTTGGCGAGCGGGGGGAACTACGAGCAGTACTTC
CDR3aa: CASSLASGGNYEQYF
abundance: NA
v_gene: TRBV7-2
d_gene: TRBD2
j_gene: TRBJ2-7